This TCR beta chain stems from a study of Graves' ophthalmopathy and Graves' hyperthyroidism. RNA transcripts served as template for amplifying TCR beta CDR3 sequences. HTBI primers served in a first-round RT-PCR, which a second-round multiplex PCR followed. TCRdb reanalysed the multiplex PCR reads using MiXCR and keeps one entry per CDR3 protein. The sample has around 590,000 distinct CDR3 sequences; under 45% are singletons. Of note for this clonotype: The antigen remains undetermined.

Study results and caveats: A model of 13 signatures distinguished ophthalmopathy from stable hyperthyroidism at less than 90% sensitivity and approximately 81% specificity.

This CDR3 spans 13 amino acids. CDR1 is SGHTA and CDR2 is FQGTGA in the germline V gene. The junction had 8 bases not matched to a gene; V was cut back by 5 bases and J by 7 bases. Enrollment excluded any patients with other autoimmune diseases, uncontrolled infections, pregnancy or lactation. This receptor was identified in an adult man with Graves' hyperthyroidism. The chain combines TRBV7-3 with TRBJ2-7, with 7 bases matching TRBD2. Sequencing used peripheral blood or thyroid tissue (not recorded which). In DNA, the CDR3 is TGTGCCAGCAGCGTAGGGACTAAGTATGAGCAGTACTTC. Translation: CASSVGTKYEQYF.